A selection of T cell receptor beta chains follows, all from one sample in a study of blood T cell repertoires in COVID-19. Sequenced by immunoSEQ multiplex PCR; TCRdb stores in-frame clones only, minus some. Counted here are more than 200,000 clones, approximately 90% occurring once; the ten biggest clones make up under 4%. Sequences were obtained from peripheral blood. These receptors came from a man younger than 35 with active or convalescent COVID-19. CDR3s include the opening cysteine and the closing phenylalanine or tryptophan. The D gene is left open where the match is weak. Size is omitted from some rows. Given values are once, few, many or a class for expanded clones.

CDR3 protein	CDR3 DNA	clone size	D gene	V gene	J gene
CASSQEQVTEAFF	TGTGCCAGCAGCCAAGAACAGGTCACTGAAGCTTTCTTT	-	-	TRBV3-1/TRBV3-2	TRBJ1-1
CASSFTAEGAQFF	TGTGCCAGCAGCTTCACGGCGGAGGGGGCGCAGTTCTTC	-	-	TRBV7-3	TRBJ2-1
CASSHRGSNTQYF	TGTGCCAGCAGCCACAGGGGGTCAAATACGCAGTATTTT	-	TRBD1	TRBV7-3	TRBJ2-3
CASSSTGSSYEQYF	TGTGCCAGCAGTTCTACAGGGAGCTCCTACGAGCAGTACTTC	-	-	TRBV6-5	TRBJ2-7
CASSSPGTNEKLFF	TGTGCCAGCAGTTCCCCCGGGACAAATGAAAAACTGTTTTTT	-	-	TRBV28	TRBJ1-4
CASSSPRDSGNYGYTF	TGTGCCAGCAGTTCCCCCCGGGACAGCGGCAACTATGGCTACACCTTC	-	TRBD1	TRBV28	TRBJ1-2
CASSWEGSGRVYNEQFF	TGTGCCAGCAGCTGGGAGGGGAGCGGGAGAGTCTACAATGAGCAGTTCTTC	-	TRBD2	TRBV27	TRBJ2-1
CASSSGTVGTEAFF	TGTGCCAGCAGCTCTGGGACAGTAGGGACTGAAGCTTTCTTT	-	TRBD1	TRBV7-6	TRBJ1-1
CASSLNPAYEQYF	TGTGCCAGCAGTCTGAACCCAGCCTACGAGCAGTACTTC	-	-	TRBV28	TRBJ2-7
CATIPARGTSYGYTF	TGTGCCACCATTCCCGCCAGGGGAACCTCCTATGGCTACACCTTC	few	-	TRBV7-9	TRBJ1-2
CASSMVIPTGGEQYF	TGTGCCAGTAGTATGGTCATCCCTACAGGGGGAGAGCAGTACTTC	few	TRBD1	TRBV19	TRBJ2-7
CASSSGQGARVDTEAFF	TGCGCCAGCAGCTCAGGACAGGGGGCGCGAGTTGACACTGAAGCTTTCTTT	-	TRBD1	TRBV5-1	TRBJ1-1
CAATGAVNTEAFF	TGTGCCGCAACGGGAGCGGTGAACACTGAAGCTTTCTTT	few	-	TRBV28	TRBJ1-1
CASSVRGEGSEKLFF	TGTGCCAGCAGCGTCCGGGGGGAGGGTAGTGAAAAACTGTTTTTT	-	-	TRBV9	TRBJ1-4
CASSPPGGHQPQHF	TGTGCCAGCAGCCCTCCGGGGGGCCATCAGCCCCAGCATTTT	-	-	TRBV7-9	TRBJ1-5
CASSSLAGGNTGELFF	TGTGCCAGTAGCTCGCTAGCGGGGGGGAACACCGGGGAGCTGTTTTTT	-	TRBD2	TRBV19	TRBJ2-2
CASSLVDTLEGYTF	TGTGCCAGCAGCTTGGTGGACACCTTGGAAGGCTACACCTTC	-	-	TRBV5-6	TRBJ1-2
CSVLPSTPQSMNTEAFF	TGCAGCGTCTTACCATCAACACCCCAATCGATGAACACTGAAGCTTTCTTT	-	-	TRBV29-1	TRBJ1-1
CASSLWGQGGAFF	TGTGCCAGCAGCTTATGGGGACAGGGCGGAGCTTTCTTT	once	TRBD1	TRBV13	TRBJ1-1
CASSRLHRGPGNEQFF	TGTGCCAGTAGTAGATTACACAGGGGGCCTGGGAATGAGCAGTTCTTC	-	TRBD1	TRBV19	TRBJ2-1
CASSQTDSYEQYF	TGCGCCAGCAGCCAAACAGATTCCTACGAGCAGTACTTC	few	-	TRBV4-1	TRBJ2-7
CASSEVLAGGAKNIQYF	TGTGCCAGCAGTGAGGTGCTAGCGGGGGGAGCCAAAAACATTCAGTACTTC	-	TRBD2	TRBV2	TRBJ2-4
CASSIRHLQETQYF	TGTGCCAGTAGTATAAGACACCTGCAAGAGACCCAGTACTTC	-	-	TRBV19	TRBJ2-5
CASSGRLAGAGETQYF	TGTGCCAGCAGCGGACGACTAGCGGGGGCGGGAGAGACCCAGTACTTC	-	TRBD2	TRBV9	TRBJ2-5
CAISQSMNTEAFF	TGTGCCATCTCGCAGTCCATGAACACTGAAGCTTTCTTT	-	-	TRBV10-3	TRBJ1-1
CASSRGQGSSYEQYF	TGTGCCAGCAGCCGAGGACAGGGGTCTTCCTACGAGCAGTACTTC	-	TRBD1	TRBV27	TRBJ2-7
CASRNRNTEAFF	TGTGCCAGCAGAAACAGGAACACTGAAGCTTTCTTT	-	-	TRBV6-5	TRBJ1-1
CAWSIRDRDNSPLHF	TGTGCCTGGAGTATTAGGGACAGGGACAATTCACCCCTCCACTTT	-	TRBD1	TRBV30	TRBJ1-6
CASSLDRGITGELFF	TGTGCCAGCAGCTTGGACAGGGGGATCACCGGGGAGCTGTTTTTT	-	TRBD1	TRBV5-6	TRBJ2-2
CASSLARDSSYEQYF	TGTGCCAGCAGCTTAGCTAGGGACAGTTCCTACGAGCAGTACTTC	-	TRBD1	TRBV11-2	TRBJ2-7
CASSLGTERDTQYF	TGCGCCAGCAGCTTGGGGACTGAGAGAGATACGCAGTATTTT	-	-	TRBV4-3	TRBJ2-3
CATLQGDYGYTF	TGTGCCACCCTCCAGGGGGACTATGGCTACACCTTC	-	TRBD1	TRBV10-3	TRBJ1-2
CASSLLTYEQYF	TGTGCCAGCAGTTTACTTACCTACGAGCAGTACTTC	-	-	TRBV28	TRBJ2-7
CASSYREVELFF	TGTGCCAGCAGCTACCGGGAGGTAGAGCTGTTTTTT	-	TRBD2	TRBV3-1/TRBV3-2	TRBJ2-2
CAISPGQGLSYEQYF	TGTGCCATCTCCCCTGGACAGGGGTTATCCTACGAGCAGTACTTC	-	TRBD1	TRBV10-3	TRBJ2-7
CASSPQQGMNQPQHF	TGTGCCAGCTCACCACAACAGGGGATGAATCAGCCCCAGCATTTT	few	TRBD1	TRBV18	TRBJ1-5
CASSPNRGTDPSTDTQYF	TGTGCCAGCAGCCCAAATCGGGGGACAGACCCTAGCACAGATACGCAGTATTTT	-	-	TRBV28	TRBJ2-3
CASSVAEGHLYEQYF	TGTGCCAGCAGCGTAGCTGAGGGTCACCTCTACGAGCAGTACTTC	-	-	TRBV9	TRBJ2-7
CASSIAGFVTEAFF	TGTGCCAGTAGTATAGCAGGGTTTGTCACTGAAGCTTTCTTT	once	-	TRBV19	TRBJ1-1
CASTRTSVGKTQYF	TGTGCCAGCACCCGGACTAGCGTGGGAAAGACCCAGTACTTC	-	TRBD2	TRBV6-5	TRBJ2-5
CASRTVGQGSYNSPLHF	TGTGCCAGTCGCACCGTCGGACAGGGCTCCTATAATTCACCCCTCCACTTT	-	TRBD1	TRBV19	TRBJ1-6
CASSGTGSTGELFF	TGCGCCAGCAGCGGGACAGGGAGCACCGGGGAGCTGTTTTTT	few	TRBD1	TRBV4-3	TRBJ2-2
CASSLVLSGRAQETQYF	TGTGCCAGCAGCTTAGTTTTGAGCGGGAGGGCCCAAGAGACCCAGTACTTC	-	TRBD2	TRBV7-2	TRBJ2-5
CASRAAGVFGNQPQHF	TGTGCCAGCAGGGCAGCGGGAGTGTTCGGCAATCAGCCCCAGCATTTT	-	-	TRBV6-4	TRBJ1-5
CAWSSGRGGYGYTF	TGTGCCTGGAGTTCGGGGCGAGGGGGCTATGGCTACACCTTC	-	-	TRBV30	TRBJ1-2
CASSGEGGEQYF	TGTGCCAGCAGTGGAGAAGGGGGAGAGCAGTACTTC	few	-	TRBV2	TRBJ2-7
CASSRTGHNYGYTF	TGTGCCAGCAGCCGGACAGGGCATAACTATGGCTACACCTTC	-	TRBD1	TRBV11-3	TRBJ1-2
CASRQTGNYGYTF	TGTGCCAGCAGGCAGACAGGGAACTATGGCTACACCTTC	-	TRBD1	TRBV12-3/TRBV12-4	TRBJ1-2
CASSLLGRLNQPQHF	TGTGCCAGCAGTTTATTGGGCAGATTAAATCAGCCCCAGCATTTT	-	-	TRBV28	TRBJ1-5
CASSYSGTSGIRNIQYF	TGTGCCAGCAGTTACTCTGGGACTAGCGGGATTAGAAACATTCAGTACTTC	-	TRBD2	TRBV6-2/TRBV6-3	TRBJ2-4
CASSFRGRGTGSGIGELFF	TGCGCCAGCAGCTTCCGTGGCCGCGGGACAGGGTCAGGCATCGGGGAGCTGTTTTTT	-	TRBD1	TRBV5-1	TRBJ2-2
CASRLAGEAKNIQYF	TGTGCCAGCAGGCTAGCGGGAGAGGCCAAAAACATTCAGTACTTC	-	TRBD2	TRBV2	TRBJ2-4
CASSTRTNEQFF	TGTGCCAGCAGCACTAGAACCAATGAGCAGTTCTTC	once	-	TRBV6-2/TRBV6-3	TRBJ2-1